This T cell receptor (beta chain) was documented in a study of T cells after yellow fever vaccination. In the study overall: Fractions of limited cellularity were prepared by means of SMART-Seq v4 Ultra Low Input.

This clonotype was observed a few times. TCRdb re-called the 5' RACE reads with MiXCR, one entry per CDR3 protein. Counted here are fewer than 400,000 distinct CDR3 sequences, about 10% occurring once; the ten biggest clones make up 3% to 3.5%. V gave up 2 bases and J gave up 2 bases, with 9 bases separating them. Germline V gene data show CDR1 as SGHRS and CDR2 as YFSETQ. There are 14 residues in the CDR3. The sequence derives from a man aged 18 to 29 who received the YFV17D yellow fever vaccine. The chain employs TRBV5-1 and TRBJ2-3; D gene unclear. The sequencing here drew on CD4+ T cells sorted from PBMCs, taken 45 days after the yellow fever booster vaccination. The CDR3 DNA follows: TGCGCCAGCAGCTTCGGAGTGTCCACAGATACGCAGTATTTT. It specifies CASSFGVSTDTQYF.